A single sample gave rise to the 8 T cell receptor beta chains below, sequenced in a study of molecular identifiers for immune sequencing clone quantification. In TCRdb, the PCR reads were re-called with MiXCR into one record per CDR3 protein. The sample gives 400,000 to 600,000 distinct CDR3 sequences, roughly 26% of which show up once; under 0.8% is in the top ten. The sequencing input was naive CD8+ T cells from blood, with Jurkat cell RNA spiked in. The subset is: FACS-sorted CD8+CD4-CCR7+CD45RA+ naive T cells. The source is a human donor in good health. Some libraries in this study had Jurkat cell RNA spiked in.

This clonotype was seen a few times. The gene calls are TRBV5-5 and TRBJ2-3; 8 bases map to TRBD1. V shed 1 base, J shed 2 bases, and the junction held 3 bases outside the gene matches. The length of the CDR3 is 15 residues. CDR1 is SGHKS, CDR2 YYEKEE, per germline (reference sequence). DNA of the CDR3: TGTGCCAGCAGCTTGTCAGGGGGCTACACAGATACGCAGTATTTT. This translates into CASSLSGGYTDTQYF. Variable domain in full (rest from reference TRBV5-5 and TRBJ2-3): DAGVTQSPTHLIKTRGQQVTLRCSPISGHKSVSWYQQVLGQGPQFIFQYYEKEERGRGNFPDRFSARQFPNYSSELNVNALLLGDSALYLCASSLSGGYTDTQYFGPGTRLTVL.

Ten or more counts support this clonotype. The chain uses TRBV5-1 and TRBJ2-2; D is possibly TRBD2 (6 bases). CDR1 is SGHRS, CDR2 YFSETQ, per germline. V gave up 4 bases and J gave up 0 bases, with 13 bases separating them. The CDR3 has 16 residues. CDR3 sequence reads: CASSAWDSANTGELFF. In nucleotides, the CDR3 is TGCGCCAGCAGCGCCTGGGACTCGGCGAACACCGGGGAGCTGTTTTTT.

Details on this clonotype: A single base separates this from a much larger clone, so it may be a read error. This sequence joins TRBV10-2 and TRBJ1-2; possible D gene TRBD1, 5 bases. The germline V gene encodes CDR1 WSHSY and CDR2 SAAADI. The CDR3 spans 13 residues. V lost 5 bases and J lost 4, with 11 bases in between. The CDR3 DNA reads TGCGCCAGCAGTCTGGACAACCCCTATGGCTACACCTTC. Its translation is CASSLDNPYGYTF.

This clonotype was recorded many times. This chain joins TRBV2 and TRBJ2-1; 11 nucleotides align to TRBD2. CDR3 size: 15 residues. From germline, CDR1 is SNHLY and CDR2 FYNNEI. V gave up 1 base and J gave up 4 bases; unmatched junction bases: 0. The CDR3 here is CASSEGLAGYNEQFF. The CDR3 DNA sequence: TGTGCCAGCAGTGAAGGACTAGCGGGATACAATGAGCAGTTCTTC. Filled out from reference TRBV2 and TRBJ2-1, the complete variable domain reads EPEVTQTPSHQVTQMGQEVILRCVPISNHLYFYWYRQILGQKVEFLVSFYNNEISEKSEIFDDQFSVERPDGSNFTLKIRSTKLEDSAMYFCASSEGLAGYNEQFFGPGTRLTVL.

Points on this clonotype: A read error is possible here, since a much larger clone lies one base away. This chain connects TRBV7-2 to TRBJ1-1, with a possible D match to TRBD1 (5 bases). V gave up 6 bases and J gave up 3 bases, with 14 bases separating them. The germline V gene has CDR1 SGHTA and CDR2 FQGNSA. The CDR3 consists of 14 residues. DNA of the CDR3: TGTGCCAGCAGAGTGGTGGGCAGGGACACTGAAGCTTTCTTT. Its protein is CASRVVGRDTEAFF. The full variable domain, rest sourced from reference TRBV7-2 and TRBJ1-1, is GAGVSQSPSNKVTEKGKDVELRCDPISGHTALYWYRQSLGQGLEFLIYFQGNSAPDKSGLPSDRFSAERTGGSVSTLTIQRTQQEDSAVYLCASRVVGRDTEAFFGQGTRLTVV.

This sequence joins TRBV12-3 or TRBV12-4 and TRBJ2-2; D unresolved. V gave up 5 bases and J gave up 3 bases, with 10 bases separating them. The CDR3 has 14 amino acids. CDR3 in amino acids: CASSPQPYTGELFF. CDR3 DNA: TGTGCCAGCAGTCCCCAGCCATACACCGGGGAGCTGTTTTTT.

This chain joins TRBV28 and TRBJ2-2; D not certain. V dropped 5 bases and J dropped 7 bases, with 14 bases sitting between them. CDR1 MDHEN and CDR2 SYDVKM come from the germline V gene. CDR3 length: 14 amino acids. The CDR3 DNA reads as TGTGCCAGCAGTCCTAATTGGGCCGTCGGGGAGCTGTTTTTT. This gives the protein CASSPNWAVGELFF.

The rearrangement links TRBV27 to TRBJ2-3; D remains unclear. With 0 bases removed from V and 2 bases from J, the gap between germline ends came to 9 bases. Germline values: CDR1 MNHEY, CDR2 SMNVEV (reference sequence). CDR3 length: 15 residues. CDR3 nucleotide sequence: TGTGCCAGCAGTTTATCGTCGGCAAACACAGATACGCAGTATTTT. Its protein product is CASSLSSANTDTQYF.